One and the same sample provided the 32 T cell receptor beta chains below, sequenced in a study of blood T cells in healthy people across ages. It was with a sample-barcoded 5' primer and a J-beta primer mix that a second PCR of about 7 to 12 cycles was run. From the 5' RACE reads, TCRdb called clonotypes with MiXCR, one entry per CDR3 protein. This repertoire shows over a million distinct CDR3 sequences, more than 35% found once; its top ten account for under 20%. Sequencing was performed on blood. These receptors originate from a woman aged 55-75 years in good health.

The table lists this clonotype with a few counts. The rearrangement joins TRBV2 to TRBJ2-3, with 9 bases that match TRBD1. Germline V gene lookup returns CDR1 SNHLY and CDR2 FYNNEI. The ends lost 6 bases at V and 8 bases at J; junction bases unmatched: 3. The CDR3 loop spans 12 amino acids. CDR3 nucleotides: TGTGCCAGCAGCCAACAGGGGGCTACGCAGTATTTT. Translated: CASSQQGATQYF. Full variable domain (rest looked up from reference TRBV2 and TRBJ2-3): EPEVTQTPSHQVTQMGQEVILRCVPISNHLYFYWYRQILGQKVEFLVSFYNNEISEKSEIFDDQFSVERPDGSNFTLKIRSTKLEDSAMYFCASSQQGATQYFGPGTRLTVL.

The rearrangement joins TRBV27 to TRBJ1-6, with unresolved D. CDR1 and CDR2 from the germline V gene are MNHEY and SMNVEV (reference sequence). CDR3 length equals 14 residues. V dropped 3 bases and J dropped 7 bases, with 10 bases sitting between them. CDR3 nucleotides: TGTGCCAGCAGTTTGTTAGAACCCAATTCACCCCTCCACTTT. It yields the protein CASSLLEPNSPLHF.

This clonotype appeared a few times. CDR3 loop: CSVVPGGGTQYF. The CDR3 DNA follows: TGCAGCGTTGTCCCCGGTGGAGGTACGCAGTATTTT. The chain employs TRBV29-1 and TRBJ2-3, with a tentative D call TRBD2 (5 bases). Trimming removed 4 bases at V and 8 bases at J, with 13 bases between. This CDR3 comprises 12 residues. Germline CDR1 SQVTM, CDR2 ANQGSEA.

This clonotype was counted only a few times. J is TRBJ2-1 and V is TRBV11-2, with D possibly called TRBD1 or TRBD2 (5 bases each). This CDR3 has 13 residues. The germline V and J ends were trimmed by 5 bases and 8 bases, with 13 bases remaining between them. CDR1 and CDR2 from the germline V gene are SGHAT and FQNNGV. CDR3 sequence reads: CASSVVMGDEQFF. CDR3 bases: TGTGCCAGCAGCGTAGTAATGGGGGATGAGCAGTTCTTC.

CDR3 in DNA: TGCGCCAGCAGCCACGGACTAAGGGGGGGAACAGATACGCAGTATTTT. Protein product: CASSHGLRGGTDTQYF. The rearrangement uses TRBV4-1 and TRBJ2-3; weak D call: TRBD2 (7 bases). Germline lookup yields CDR1 MGHRA and CDR2 YSYEKL. The CDR3 contains 16 residues. V was clipped by 3 bases and J by 3 bases, with 16 bases between them.

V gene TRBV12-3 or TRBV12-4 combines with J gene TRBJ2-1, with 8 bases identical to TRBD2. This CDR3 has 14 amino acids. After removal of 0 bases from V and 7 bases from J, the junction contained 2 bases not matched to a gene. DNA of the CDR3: TGTGCCAGCAGTTTAGCGGGACTAGGTAATGAGCAGTTCTTC. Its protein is CASSLAGLGNEQFF.

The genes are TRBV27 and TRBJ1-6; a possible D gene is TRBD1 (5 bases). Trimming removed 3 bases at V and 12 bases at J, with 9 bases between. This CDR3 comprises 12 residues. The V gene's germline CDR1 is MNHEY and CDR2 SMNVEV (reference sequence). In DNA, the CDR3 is TGTGCCAGCAGTTTCGGTGGACAACCCCTCCACTTT. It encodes CASSFGGQPLHF.

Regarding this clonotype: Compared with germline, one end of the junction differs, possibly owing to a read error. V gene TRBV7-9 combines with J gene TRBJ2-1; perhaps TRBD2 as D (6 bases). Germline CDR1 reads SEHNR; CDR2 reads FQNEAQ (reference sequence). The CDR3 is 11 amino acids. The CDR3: CPGTPYNEQFF. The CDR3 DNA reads TGCCCCGGGACTCCATACAATGAGCAGTTCTTC.

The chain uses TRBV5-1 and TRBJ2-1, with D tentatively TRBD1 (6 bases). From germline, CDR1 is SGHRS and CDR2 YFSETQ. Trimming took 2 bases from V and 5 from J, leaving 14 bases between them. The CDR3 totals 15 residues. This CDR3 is CASSFSGVANNEQFF. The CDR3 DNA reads TGCGCCAGCAGCTTTTCAGGGGTGGCAAACAATGAGCAGTTCTTC.

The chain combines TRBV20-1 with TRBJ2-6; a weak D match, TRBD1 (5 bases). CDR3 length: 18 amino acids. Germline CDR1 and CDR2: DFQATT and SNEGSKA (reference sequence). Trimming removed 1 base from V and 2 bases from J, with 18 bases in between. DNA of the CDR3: TGCAGTGCTAGAGCCCAAGACAGTGGTATCGCTGGGGCCAACGTCCTGACTTTC. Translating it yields CSARAQDSGIAGANVLTF.

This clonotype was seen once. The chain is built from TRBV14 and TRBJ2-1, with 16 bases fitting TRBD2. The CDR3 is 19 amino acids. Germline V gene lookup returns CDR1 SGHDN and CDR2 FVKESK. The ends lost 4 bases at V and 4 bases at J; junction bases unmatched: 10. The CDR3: CASSPSSGTSGRGYNEQFF. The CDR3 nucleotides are TGTGCCAGCAGCCCATCCTCCGGGACTAGCGGGAGGGGGTACAATGAGCAGTTCTTC.

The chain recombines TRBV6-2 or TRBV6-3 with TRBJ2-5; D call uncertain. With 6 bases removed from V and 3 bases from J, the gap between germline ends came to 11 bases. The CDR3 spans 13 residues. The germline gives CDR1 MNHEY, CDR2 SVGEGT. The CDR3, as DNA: TGTGCCAGCAGCCCCACGACCAAAGAGACCCAGTACTTC. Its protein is CASSPTTKETQYF.

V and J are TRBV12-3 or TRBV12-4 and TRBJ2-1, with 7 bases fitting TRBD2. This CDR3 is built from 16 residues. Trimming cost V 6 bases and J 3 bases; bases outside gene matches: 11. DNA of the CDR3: TGTGCCAGCAGCCCCCCAGCGGGAATTCTCTACAATGAGCAGTTCTTC. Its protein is CASSPPAGILYNEQFF.

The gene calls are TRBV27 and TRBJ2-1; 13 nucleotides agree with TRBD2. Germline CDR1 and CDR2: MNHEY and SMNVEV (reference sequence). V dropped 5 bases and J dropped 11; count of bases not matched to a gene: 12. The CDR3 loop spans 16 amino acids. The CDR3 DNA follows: TGTGCCAGCAGTCCACTCCCGGGACTAGCGGGATTACAGCAGTTCTTC. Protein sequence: CASSPLPGLAGLQQFF.

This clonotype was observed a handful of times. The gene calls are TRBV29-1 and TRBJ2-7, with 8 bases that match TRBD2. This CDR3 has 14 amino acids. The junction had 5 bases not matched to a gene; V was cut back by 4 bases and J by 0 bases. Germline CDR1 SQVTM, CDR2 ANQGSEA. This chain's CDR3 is CSVARLAGSYEQYF. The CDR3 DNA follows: TGCAGCGTTGCACGGCTAGCGGGCTCCTACGAGCAGTACTTC.

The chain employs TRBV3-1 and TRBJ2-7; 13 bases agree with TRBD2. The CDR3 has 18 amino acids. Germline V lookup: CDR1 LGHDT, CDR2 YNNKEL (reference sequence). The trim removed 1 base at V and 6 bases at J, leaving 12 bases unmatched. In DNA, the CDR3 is TGTGCCAGCAGCCAAGGACTAGCGGGAGGCGCTTCTCCTGCCGAGCAGTACTTC. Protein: CASSQGLAGGASPAEQYF.

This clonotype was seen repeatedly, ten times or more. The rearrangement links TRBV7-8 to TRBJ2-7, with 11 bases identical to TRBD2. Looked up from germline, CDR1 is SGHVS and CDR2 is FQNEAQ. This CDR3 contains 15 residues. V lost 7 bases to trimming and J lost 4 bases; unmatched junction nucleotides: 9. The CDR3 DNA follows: TGTGCCAGCACCCCTAGACTAGCGGGATCTTACGAGCAGTACTTC. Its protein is CASTPRLAGSYEQYF.

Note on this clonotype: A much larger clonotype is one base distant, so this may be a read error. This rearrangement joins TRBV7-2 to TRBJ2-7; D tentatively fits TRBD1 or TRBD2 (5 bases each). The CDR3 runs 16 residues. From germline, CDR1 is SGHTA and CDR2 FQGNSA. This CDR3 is CASSPKVTGGSSEQYF. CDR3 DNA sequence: TGTGCCAGCAGCCCAAAGGTCACAGGAGGATCCTCCGAGCAGTACTTC.

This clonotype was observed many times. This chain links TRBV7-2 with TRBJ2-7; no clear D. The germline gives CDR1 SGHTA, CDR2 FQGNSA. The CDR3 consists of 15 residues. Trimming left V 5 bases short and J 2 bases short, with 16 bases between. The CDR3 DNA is TGTGCCAGCAGCCCCTCGCGGAGTACTACCTACGAGCAGTACTTC. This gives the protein CASSPSRSTTYEQYF.

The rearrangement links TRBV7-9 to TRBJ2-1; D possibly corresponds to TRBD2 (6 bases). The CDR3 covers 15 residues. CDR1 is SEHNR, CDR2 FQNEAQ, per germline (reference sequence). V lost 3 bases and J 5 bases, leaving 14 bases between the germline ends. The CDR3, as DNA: TGTGCCAGCAGCTTGATTCGGCCGGGGGACAATGAGCAGTTCTTC. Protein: CASSLIRPGDNEQFF.

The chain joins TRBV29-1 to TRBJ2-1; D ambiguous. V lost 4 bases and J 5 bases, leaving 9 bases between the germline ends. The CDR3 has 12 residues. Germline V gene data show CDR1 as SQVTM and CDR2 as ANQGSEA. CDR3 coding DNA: TGCAGCGTTGGTCGGCATAACAATGAGCAGTTCTTC. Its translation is CSVGRHNNEQFF.

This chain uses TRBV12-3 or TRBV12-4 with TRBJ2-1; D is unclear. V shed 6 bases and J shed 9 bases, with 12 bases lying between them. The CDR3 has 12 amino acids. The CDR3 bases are TGTGCCAGCAGCTTTAGCTCTAGTGAGCAGTTCTTC. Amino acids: CASSFSSSEQFF.

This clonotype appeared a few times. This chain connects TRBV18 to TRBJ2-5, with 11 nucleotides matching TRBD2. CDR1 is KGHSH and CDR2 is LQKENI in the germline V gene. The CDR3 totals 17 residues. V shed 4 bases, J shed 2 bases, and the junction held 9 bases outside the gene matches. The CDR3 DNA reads TGTGCCAGCTCACTATTGACTAGCGGGACAAGTCAAGAGACCCAGTACTTC. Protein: CASSLLTSGTSQETQYF.

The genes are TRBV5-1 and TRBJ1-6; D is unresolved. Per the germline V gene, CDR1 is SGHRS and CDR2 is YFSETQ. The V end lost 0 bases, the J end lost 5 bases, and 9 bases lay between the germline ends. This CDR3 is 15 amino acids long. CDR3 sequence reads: CASSLGQQDNSPLHF. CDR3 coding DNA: TGCGCCAGCAGCTTGGGGCAGCAGGATAATTCACCCCTCCACTTT.

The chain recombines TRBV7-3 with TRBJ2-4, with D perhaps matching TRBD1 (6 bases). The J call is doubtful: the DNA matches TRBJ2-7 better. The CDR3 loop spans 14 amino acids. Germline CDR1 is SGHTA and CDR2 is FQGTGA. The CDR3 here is CASSLMGAGSEQYF. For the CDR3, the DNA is TGTGCCAGCAGCTTAATGGGGGCGGGTTCCGAGCAGTACTTC.

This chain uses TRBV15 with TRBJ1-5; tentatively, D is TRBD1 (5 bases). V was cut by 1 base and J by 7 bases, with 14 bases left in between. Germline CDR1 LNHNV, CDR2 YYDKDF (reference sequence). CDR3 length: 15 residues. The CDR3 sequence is CATSRVGGTLQPQHF. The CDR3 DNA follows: TGTGCCACCAGCAGAGTCGGGGGAACGTTACAGCCCCAGCATTTT. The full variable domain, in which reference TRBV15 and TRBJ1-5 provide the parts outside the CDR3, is DAMVIQNPRYQVTQFGKPVTLSCSQTLNHNVMYWYQQKSSQAPKLLFHYYDKDFNNEADTPDNFQSRRPNTSFCFLDIRSPGLGDTAMYLCATSRVGGTLQPQHFGDGTRLSIL.

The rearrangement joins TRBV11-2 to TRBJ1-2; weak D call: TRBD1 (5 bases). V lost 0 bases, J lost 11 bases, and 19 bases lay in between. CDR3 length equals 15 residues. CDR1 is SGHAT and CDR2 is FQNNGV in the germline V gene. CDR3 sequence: CASSLEGRGNFGYTF. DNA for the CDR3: TGTGCCAGCAGCTTAGAGGGGCGGGGGAATTTTGGTTACACCTTC.

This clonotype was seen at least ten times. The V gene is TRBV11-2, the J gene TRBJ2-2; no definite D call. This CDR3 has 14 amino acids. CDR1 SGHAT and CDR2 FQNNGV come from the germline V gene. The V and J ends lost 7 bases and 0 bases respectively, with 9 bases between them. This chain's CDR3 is CASTARANTGELFF. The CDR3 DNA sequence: TGTGCCAGCACCGCAAGGGCGAACACCGGGGAGCTGTTTTTT.

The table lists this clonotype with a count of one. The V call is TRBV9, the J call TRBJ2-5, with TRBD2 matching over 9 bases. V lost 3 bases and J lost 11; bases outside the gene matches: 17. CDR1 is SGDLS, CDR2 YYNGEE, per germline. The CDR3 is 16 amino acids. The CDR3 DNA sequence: TGTGCCAGCAGCGCGAAATGGACTAGCGCGTACAATGAGCAGTACTTC. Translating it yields CASSAKWTSAYNEQYF. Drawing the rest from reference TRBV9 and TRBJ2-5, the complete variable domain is DSGVTQTPKHLITATGQRVTLRCSPRSGDLSVYWYQQSLDQGLQFLIQYYNGEERAKGNILERFSAQQFPDLHSELNLSSLELGDSALYFCASSAKWTSAYNEQYFGPGTRLLVL.

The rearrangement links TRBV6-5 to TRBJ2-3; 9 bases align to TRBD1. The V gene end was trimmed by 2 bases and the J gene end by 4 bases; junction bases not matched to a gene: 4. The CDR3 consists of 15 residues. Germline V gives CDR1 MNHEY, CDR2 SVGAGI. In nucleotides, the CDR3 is TGTGCCAGCAGTTACAAGGACAGGGGACCAGATACGCAGTATTTT. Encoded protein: CASSYKDRGPDTQYF.

This chain's CDR3 is CASSSTGCDQYF. CDR3 nucleotides: TGTGCCAGCAGTTCTACAGGGTGCGACCAGTACTTC. The V and J genes are TRBV27 and TRBJ2-5, with a tentative D call TRBD1 (6 bases). V shed 4 bases and J shed 10 bases, with 13 bases lying between them. Germline CDR1 and CDR2: MNHEY and SMNVEV (reference sequence). The length of the CDR3 is 12 residues.

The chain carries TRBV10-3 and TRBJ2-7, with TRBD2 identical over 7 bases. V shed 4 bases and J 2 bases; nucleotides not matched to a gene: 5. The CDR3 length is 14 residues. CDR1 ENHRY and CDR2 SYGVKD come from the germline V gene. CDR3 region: CAISVGGSAYEQYF. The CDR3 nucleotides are TGTGCCATCAGTGTGGGGGGGAGCGCCTACGAGCAGTACTTC.